This T cell receptor (beta chain) was obtained from a study of shared clonotypes between healthy human individuals. Assay used: immunoSEQ multiplex PCR; TCRdb lists only in-frame clones, some missing. The sample consists of 450,000 to 600,000 clones, 79% of them appearing once. The CDR3 is 16 residues long. V shed 10 bases, J shed 5 bases, and the junction held 15 bases outside the gene matches. Germline loops: CDR1 SNHLY, CDR2 FYNNEI. J is TRBJ2-5 and V is TRBV2; TRBD2 aligns across 11 bases. This receptor was taken from a woman aged 40 to 50 in good health. Some clones in this sample may be carry-over from other donors' samples. Sequenced: PBMCs. The DNA of the CDR3 is TGTGCCACCTTTTTGGGGACTAGCGGTTTAGGGGAGACCCAGTACTTC. Translated, it gives CATFLGTSGLGETQYF.